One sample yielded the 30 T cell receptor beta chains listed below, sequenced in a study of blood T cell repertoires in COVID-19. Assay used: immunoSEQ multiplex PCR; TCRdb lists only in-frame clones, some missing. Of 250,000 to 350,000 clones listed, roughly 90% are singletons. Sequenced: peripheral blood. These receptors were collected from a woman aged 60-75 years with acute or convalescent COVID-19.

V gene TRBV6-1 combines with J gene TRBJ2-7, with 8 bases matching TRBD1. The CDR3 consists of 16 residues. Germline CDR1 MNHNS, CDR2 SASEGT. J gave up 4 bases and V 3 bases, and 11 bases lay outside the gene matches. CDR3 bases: TGTGCCAGCAGTGACACACGAGGACAGGGAGAGTACGAGCAGTACTTC. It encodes CASSDTRGQGEYEQYF.

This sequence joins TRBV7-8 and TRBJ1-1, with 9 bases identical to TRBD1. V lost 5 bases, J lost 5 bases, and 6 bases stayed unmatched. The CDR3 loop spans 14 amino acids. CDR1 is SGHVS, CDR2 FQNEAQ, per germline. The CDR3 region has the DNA TGTGCCAGCAGCCCCGACAGGGGGGATACTGAAGCTTTCTTT. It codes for CASSPDRGDTEAFF.

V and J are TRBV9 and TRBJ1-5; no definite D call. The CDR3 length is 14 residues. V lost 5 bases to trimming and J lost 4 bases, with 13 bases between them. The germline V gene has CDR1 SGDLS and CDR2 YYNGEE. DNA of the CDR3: TGTGCCAGCAGTGTCGACGGAGGAAATCAGCCCCAGCATTTT. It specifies CASSVDGGNQPQHF.

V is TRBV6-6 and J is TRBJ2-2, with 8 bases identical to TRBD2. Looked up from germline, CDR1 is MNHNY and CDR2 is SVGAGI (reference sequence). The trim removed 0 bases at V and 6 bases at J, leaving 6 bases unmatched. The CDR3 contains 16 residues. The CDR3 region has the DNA TGTGCCAGCAGTTACTCCACGGGGGGGCGTCCCGGGGAGCTGTTTTTT. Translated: CASSYSTGGRPGELFF.

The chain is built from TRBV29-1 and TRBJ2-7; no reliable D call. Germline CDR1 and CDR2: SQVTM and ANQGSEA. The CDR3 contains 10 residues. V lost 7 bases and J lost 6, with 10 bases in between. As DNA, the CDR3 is TGCAGCGCTTTACCCGGCGAGCAGTACTTC. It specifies CSALPGEQYF.

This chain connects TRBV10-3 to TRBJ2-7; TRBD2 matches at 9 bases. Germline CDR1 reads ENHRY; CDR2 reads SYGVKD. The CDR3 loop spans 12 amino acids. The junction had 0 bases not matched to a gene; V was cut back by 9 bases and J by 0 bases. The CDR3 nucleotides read TGTGCCATAGCGGGAGGCTCCTACGAGCAGTACTTC. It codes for CAIAGGSYEQYF.

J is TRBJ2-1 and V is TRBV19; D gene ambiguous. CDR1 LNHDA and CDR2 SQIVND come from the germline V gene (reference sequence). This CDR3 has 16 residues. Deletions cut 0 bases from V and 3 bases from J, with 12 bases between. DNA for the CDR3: TGTGCCAGTAGTATAGAGGCGGAGTACCTCTACAATGAGCAGTTCTTC. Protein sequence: CASSIEAEYLYNEQFF.

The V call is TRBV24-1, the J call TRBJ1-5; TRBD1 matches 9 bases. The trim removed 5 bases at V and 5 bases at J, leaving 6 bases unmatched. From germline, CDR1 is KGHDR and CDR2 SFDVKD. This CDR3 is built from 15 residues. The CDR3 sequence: CATSASGQGDQPQHF. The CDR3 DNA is TGTGCCACCAGTGCCTCGGGACAGGGCGATCAGCCCCAGCATTTT.

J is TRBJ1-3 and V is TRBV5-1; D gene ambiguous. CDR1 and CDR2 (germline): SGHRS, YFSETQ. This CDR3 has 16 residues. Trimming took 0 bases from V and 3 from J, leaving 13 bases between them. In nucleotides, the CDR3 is TGCGCCAGCAGCTTGGCCGGAGTGCGGGGTGGAAACACCATATATTTT. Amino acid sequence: CASSLAGVRGGNTIYF. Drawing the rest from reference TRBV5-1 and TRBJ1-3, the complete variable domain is KAGVTQTPRYLIKTRGQQVTLSCSPISGHRSVSWYQQTPGQGLQFLFEYFSETQRNKGNFPGRFSGRQFSNSRSEMNVSTLELGDSALYLCASSLAGVRGGNTIYFGEGSWLTVV.

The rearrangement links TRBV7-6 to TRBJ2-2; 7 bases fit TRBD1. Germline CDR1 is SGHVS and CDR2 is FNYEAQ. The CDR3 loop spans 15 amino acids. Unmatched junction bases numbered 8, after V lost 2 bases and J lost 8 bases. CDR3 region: CASSLRQGTTGELFF. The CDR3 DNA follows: TGTGCCAGCAGCTTACGACAGGGAACCACTGGGGAGCTGTTTTTT.

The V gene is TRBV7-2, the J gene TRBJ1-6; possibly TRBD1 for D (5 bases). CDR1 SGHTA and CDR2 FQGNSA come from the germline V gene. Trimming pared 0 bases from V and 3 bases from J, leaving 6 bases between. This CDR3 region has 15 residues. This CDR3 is CASSLADSYNSPLHF. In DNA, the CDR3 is TGTGCCAGCAGCTTAGCAGACAGCTATAATTCACCCCTCCACTTT.

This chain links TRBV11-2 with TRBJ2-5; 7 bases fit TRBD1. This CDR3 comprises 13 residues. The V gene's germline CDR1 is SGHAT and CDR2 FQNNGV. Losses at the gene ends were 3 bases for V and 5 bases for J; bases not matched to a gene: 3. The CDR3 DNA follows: TGTGCCAGCAGCTTCGACAGGGAGGAGACCCAGTACTTC. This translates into CASSFDREETQYF. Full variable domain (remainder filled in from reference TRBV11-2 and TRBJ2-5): EAGVAQSPRYKIIEKRQSVAFWCNPISGHATLYWYQQILGQGPKLLIQFQNNGVVDDSQLPKDRFSAERLKGVDSTLKIQPAKLEDSAVYLCASSFDREETQYFGPGTRLLVL.

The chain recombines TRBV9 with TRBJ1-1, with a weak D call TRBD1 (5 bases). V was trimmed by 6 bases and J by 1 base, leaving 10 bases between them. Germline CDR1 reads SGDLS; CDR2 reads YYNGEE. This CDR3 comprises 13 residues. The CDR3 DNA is TGTGCCAGCAACGGAAGGGGGAACACTGAAGCTTTCTTT. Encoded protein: CASNGRGNTEAFF.

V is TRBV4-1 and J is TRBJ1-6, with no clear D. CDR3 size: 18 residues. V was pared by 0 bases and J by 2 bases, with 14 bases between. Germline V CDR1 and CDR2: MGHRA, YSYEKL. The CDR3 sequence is CASSQDNGLNPYNSPLHF. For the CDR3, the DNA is TGCGCCAGCAGCCAAGATAATGGCCTGAACCCCTATAATTCACCCCTCCACTTT.

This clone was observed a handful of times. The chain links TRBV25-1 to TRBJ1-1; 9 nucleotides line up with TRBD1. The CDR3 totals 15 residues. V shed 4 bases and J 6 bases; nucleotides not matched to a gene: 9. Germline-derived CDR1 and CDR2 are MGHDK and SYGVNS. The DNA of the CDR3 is TGTGCCAGCAGTGCCCCCAGACAGGGGGGATCTGAAGCTTTCTTT. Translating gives CASSAPRQGGSEAFF.

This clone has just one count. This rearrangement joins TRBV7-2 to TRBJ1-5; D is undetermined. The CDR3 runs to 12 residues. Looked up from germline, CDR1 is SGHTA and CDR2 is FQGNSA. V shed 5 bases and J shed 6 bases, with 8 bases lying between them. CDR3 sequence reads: CASSLTPQPQHF. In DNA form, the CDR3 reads TGTGCCAGCAGCCTAACCCCTCAGCCCCAGCATTTT.

CDR3 loop: CASGLGEKDEQYF. The CDR3 nucleotides are TGTGCCAGCGGTCTTGGGGAGAAGGACGAGCAGTACTTC. The chain couples TRBV27 to TRBJ2-7; possible D gene TRBD2, 5 bases. Germline CDR1 reads MNHEY; CDR2 reads SMNVEV (reference sequence). Trimming took off 8 bases at V and 5 bases at J, with 16 bases between the two ends. This CDR3 region has 13 residues.

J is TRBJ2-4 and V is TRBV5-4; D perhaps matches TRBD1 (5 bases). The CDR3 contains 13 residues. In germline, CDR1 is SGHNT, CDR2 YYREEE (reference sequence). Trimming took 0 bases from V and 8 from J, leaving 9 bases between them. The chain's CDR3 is CASSLVGEDIQYF. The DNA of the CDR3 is TGTGCCAGCAGCTTGGTAGGGGAAGACATTCAGTACTTC.

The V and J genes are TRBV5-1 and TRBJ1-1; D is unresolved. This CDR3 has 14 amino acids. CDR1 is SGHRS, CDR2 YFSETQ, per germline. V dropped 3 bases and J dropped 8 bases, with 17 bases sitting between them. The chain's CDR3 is CASSSDPGLTEAFF. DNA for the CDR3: TGCGCCAGCAGCTCCGACCCTGGGCTTACGGAAGCTTTCTTT.

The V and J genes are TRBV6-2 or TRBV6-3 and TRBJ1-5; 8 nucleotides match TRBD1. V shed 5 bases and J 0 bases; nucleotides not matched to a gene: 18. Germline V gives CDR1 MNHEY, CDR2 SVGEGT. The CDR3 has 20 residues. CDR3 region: CASSPIPLQGASSSNQPQHF. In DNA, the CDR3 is TGTGCCAGCAGTCCAATACCCTTGCAGGGGGCTAGTAGTAGCAATCAGCCCCAGCATTTT.

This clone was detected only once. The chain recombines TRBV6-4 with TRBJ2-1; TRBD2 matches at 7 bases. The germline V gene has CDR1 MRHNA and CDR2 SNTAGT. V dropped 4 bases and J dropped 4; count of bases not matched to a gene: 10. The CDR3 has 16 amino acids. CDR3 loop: CASSAEIQRGYNEQFF. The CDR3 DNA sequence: TGTGCCAGCAGTGCAGAGATACAGCGGGGTTACAATGAGCAGTTCTTC.

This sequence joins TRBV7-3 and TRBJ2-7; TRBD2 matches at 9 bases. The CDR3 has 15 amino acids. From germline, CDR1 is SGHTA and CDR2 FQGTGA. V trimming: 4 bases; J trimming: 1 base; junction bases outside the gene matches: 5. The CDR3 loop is CASSSGLAPSYEQYF. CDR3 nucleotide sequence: TGTGCCAGCAGCTCAGGACTAGCGCCTTCCTACGAGCAGTACTTC.

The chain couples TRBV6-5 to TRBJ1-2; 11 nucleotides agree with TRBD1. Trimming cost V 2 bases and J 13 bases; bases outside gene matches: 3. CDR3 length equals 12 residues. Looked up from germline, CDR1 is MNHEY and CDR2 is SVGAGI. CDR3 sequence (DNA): TGTGCCAGCAGTTACGGACAGGGGGCGGTCACCTTC. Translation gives CASSYGQGAVTF.

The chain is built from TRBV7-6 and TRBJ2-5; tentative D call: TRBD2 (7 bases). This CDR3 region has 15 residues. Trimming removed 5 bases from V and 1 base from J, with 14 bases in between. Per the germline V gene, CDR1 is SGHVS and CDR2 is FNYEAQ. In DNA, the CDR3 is TGTGCCAGCAGCAAACAGGGAGGGACCCAAGAGACCCAGTACTTC. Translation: CASSKQGGTQETQYF.

The CDR3 is CASRWTSGRANEQFF. The CDR3 DNA reads TGTGCCAGCCGCTGGACTAGCGGGAGGGCAAATGAGCAGTTCTTC. V usage is TRBV6-5 and J usage is TRBJ2-1; TRBD2 aligns across 15 bases. The CDR3 runs to 15 residues. V was pared by 8 bases and J by 7 bases, with 6 bases of the junction left unmatched. CDR1 and CDR2 from the germline V gene are MNHEY and SVGAGI.

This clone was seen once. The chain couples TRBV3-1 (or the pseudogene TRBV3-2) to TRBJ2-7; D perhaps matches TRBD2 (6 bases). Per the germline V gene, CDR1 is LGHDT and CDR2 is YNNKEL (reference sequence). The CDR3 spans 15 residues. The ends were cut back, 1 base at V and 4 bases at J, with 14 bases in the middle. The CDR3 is CASSQVGGFGYEQYF. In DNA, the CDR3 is TGTGCCAGCAGCCAAGTGGGGGGTTTCGGTTACGAGCAGTACTTC.

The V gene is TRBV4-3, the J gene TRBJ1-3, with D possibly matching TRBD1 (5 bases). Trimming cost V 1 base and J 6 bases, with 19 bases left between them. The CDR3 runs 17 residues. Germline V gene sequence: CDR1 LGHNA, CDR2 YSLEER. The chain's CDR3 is CASSQAGRQFLENTIYF. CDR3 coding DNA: TGCGCCAGCAGCCAAGCAGGAAGACAGTTTCTGGAAAACACCATATATTTT.

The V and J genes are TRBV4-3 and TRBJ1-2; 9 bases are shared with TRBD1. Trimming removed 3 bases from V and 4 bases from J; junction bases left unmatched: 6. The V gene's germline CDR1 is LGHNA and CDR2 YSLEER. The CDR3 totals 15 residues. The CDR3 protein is CASSQGTGGIYGYTF. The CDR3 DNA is TGCGCCAGCAGCCAGGGTACAGGGGGCATCTATGGCTACACCTTC.

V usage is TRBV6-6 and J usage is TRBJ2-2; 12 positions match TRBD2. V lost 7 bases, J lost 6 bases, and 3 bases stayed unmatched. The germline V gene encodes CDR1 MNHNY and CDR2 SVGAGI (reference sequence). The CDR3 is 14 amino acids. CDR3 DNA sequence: TGTGCCAGCACACCTAGCGGGGGGGCCGGGGAGCTGTTTTTT. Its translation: CASTPSGGAGELFF.

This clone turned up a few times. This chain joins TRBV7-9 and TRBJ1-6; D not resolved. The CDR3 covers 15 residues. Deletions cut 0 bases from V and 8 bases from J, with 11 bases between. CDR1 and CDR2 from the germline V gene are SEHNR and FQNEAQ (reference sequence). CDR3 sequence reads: CASSLAQAWDSPLHF. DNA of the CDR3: TGTGCCAGCAGCTTAGCGCAGGCGTGGGATTCACCCCTCCACTTT.